Included here is one T cell receptor (beta chain) sequence, with context. In the source study's methods: Cell counts per sample came from amplifying reference gene primers. The method was immunoSEQ multiplex PCR; TCRdb's version includes in-frame clones alone and lacks a portion of them. That table furnishes V, J and clone size, whereas the DNA furnished D and trimming. The sample holds about 130,000 clones, roughly four fifths seen once. The CDR3 extends over 15 amino acids. CDR1 SGHRS and CDR2 YFSETQ come from the germline V gene. V was shortened by 2 bases and J by 1 base, with 12 bases between the two germline ends. These data originate in a study of blood T cell repertoires in COVID-19. The Seattle site enrolled patients during active infection and followed them longitudinally.

This TCR derives from a man aged 25-45 years with COVID-19, enrolled during active disease. The sequenced sample consisted of peripheral blood. The J gene is TRBJ2-5, the V gene TRBV5-1; D not certain. The CDR3 loop reads CASSLAGLIQETQYF. Written as DNA, the CDR3 is TGCGCCAGCAGCTTAGCAGGCCTAATCCAAGAGACCCAGTACTTC.